This paragraph reports one TCR beta chain. The target antigen is unknown. Extraction and reverse transcription of RNA yielded cDNA as the sequencing template. Sequenced by immunoSEQ multiplex PCR; TCRdb stores in-frame clones only, minus some. The sample has 150,000 or so clones; approximately 45% are singletons. The study team obtained lesional scalp punch biopsies and peripheral blood from alopecia areata patients. Deletions cut 1 base from V and 6 bases from J, with 11 bases between. The CDR3 totals 14 residues. The germline V gene has CDR1 SGHRS and CDR2 YFSETQ. This record belongs to a study of CD8+ T cells in alopecia areata. Findings and limits, study-wide: Sequenced scalp T cells also include alphabeta T cells resident in normal skin.

The chain has TRBV5-1 and TRBJ2-1; TRBD1 or TRBD2 may be the D gene (5 bases each). The sequenced sample consisted of CD4+ T cells sorted from blood. The sequence derives from a human donor with alopecia areata. CDR3 DNA sequence: TGCGCCAGCAGCTTGTTAACGGGACCCAATGAGCAGTTCTTC. Translating it yields CASSLLTGPNEQFF.